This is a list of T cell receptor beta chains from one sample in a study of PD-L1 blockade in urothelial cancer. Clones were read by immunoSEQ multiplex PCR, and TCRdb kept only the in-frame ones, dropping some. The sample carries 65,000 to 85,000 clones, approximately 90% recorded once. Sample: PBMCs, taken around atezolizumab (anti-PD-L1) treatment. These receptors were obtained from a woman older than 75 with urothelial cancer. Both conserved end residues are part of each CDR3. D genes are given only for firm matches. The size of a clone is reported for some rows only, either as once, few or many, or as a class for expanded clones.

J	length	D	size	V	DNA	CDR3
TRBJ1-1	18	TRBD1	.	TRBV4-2	TGTGCCAGCAGCCCTCTGGAGGACAGGGGGCGTTGGAGCACTGAAGCTTTCTTT	CASSPLEDRGRWSTEAFF
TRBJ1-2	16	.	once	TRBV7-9	TGTGCCAGCAGCCTAGGGGCGGGGGCTTCTAACTATGGCTACACCTTC	CASSLGAGASNYGYTF
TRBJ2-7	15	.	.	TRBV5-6	TGTGCCAGCAGCTTGTTTGGAGAAGACTCCTACGAGCAGTACTTC	CASSLFGEDSYEQYF
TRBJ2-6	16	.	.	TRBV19	TGTGCCAGTAGGGACAGCAGATTCTCTGGGGCCAACGTCCTGACTTTC	CASRDSRFSGANVLTF
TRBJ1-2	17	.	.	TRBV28	TGTGCCAGCAGTTTGACAGCTTCAATTCAGGGAGGGTATGGCTACACCTTC	CASSLTASIQGGYGYTF
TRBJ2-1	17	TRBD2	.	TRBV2	TGTGCCAGCTTTATCGGGGGACTAGCGAGCTCCTACAATGAGCAGTTCTTC	CASFIGGLASSYNEQFF
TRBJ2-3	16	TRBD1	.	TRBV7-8	TGTGCCAGCAGACGGGACAGGGGCCTTAGCACAGATACGCAGTATTTT	CASRRDRGLSTDTQYF
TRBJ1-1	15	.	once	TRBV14	TGTGCCAGCAGCCGAGAACAGCTGGAGAACACTGAAGCTTTCTTT	CASSREQLENTEAFF
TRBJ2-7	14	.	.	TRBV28	TGTGCCAGCAGGCCGGGGGGCATGGCCTACGAGCAGTACTTC	CASRPGGMAYEQYF
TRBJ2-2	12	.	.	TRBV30	TGTGCCTGGAACAGAGACACCGGGGAGCTGTTTTTT	CAWNRDTGELFF
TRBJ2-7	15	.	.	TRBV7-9	TGTGCCAGCAGCTTAGAGGGGGATCTTTTGGACGAGCAGTACTTC	CASSLEGDLLDEQYF
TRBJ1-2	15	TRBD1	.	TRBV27	TGTGCCAGCAGTTTAGAGGGGGCATACGTCTATGGCTACACCTTC	CASSLEGAYVYGYTF
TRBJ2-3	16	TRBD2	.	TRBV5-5	TGTGCCAGCAGCCCTCCCGGACTAGAAATGGCAGATACGCAGTATTTT	CASSPPGLEMADTQYF
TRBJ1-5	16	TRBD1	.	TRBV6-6	TGTGCCAGCAGTTACCTTGACAGGGCTTCCAATCAGCCCCAGCATTTT	CASSYLDRASNQPQHF
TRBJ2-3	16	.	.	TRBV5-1	TGCGCCAGCAGCTATCAGGGGAAGAGGGCCACAGATACGCAGTATTTT	CASSYQGKRATDTQYF
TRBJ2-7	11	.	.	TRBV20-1	TGCAGTGCCCCAGGGTTACACGAGCAGTACTTC	CSAPGLHEQYF
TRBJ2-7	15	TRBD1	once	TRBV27	TGTGCCAGCAGTGCCGGGACAGCCAGCTCCTACGAGCAGTACTTC	CASSAGTASSYEQYF
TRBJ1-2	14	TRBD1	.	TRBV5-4	TGTGCCAGCAGCTTGGAGGGGGCGATGGGTGGCTACACCTTC	CASSLEGAMGGYTF
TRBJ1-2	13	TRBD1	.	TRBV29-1	TGCAGCGCCGGACAGGGTTTAAGCTATGGCTACACCTTC	CSAGQGLSYGYTF
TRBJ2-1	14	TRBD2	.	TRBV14	TGTGCCAGCAGCCAACTTGCGGGAGTTAATGAGCAGTTCTTC	CASSQLAGVNEQFF
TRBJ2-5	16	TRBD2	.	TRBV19	TGTGCCAGTAGTATAGGGACTAGCGGGTTCCAAGAGACCCAGTACTTC	CASSIGTSGFQETQYF
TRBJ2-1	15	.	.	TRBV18	TGTGCCAGCTCACCTCAGCGGAACTCCTACAATGAGCAGTTCTTC	CASSPQRNSYNEQFF
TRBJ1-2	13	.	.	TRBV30	TGTGCCTGGAGACTCTCAGGAGGGGTCGGCTACACCTTC	CAWRLSGGVGYTF
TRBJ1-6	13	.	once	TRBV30	TGTGCCTGGAGTGGGGGGCCCTCTTCACCCCTCCACTTT	CAWSGGPSSPLHF
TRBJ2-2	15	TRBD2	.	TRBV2	TGTGCCAGCAGACTAGCGGGGCCGAACACCGGGGAGCTGTTTTTT	CASRLAGPNTGELFF
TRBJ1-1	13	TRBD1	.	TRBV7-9	TGTGCCAGCAGCTTGGGGACAGGGGGTGAAGCTTTCTTT	CASSLGTGGEAFF
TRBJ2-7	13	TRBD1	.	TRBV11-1	TGTGCCAGCAGCGCTGGACAGGTCTACGAGCAGTACTTC	CASSAGQVYEQYF
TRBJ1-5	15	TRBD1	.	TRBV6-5	TGTGCCAGCAGTGCGACAGGGGGCAATTATCAGCCCCAGCATTTT	CASSATGGNYQPQHF
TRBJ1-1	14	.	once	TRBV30	TGTGCCTGGAGAAGAGGCTCCGGAGTCACTGAAGCTTTCTTT	CAWRRGSGVTEAFF
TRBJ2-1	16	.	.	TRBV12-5	TGTGCTAGTGGTTCCGGACTCCTAGGCTCCTACAATGAGCAGTTCTTC	CASGSGLLGSYNEQFF
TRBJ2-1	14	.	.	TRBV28	TGTGCCAGCAGTTTTTGGCAGGGGTACAATGAGCAGTTCTTC	CASSFWQGYNEQFF
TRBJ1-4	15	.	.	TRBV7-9	TGTGCCAGCAGCCCCGGGGGAAGCGTCGGTGAAAAACTGTTTTTT	CASSPGGSVGEKLFF
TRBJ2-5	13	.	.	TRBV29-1	TGCAGCGCCGCCCACAGTTACCAAGAGACCCAGTACTTC	CSAAHSYQETQYF
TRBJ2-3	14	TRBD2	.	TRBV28	TGTGCCAGCAGTCCCGGCAGCGGGAGAGATACGCAGTATTTT	CASSPGSGRDTQYF
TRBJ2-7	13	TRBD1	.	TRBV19	TGTGCCAGTGGGGGGACAGGGGCCTACGAGCAGTACTTC	CASGGTGAYEQYF
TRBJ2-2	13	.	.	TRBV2	TGTGCCAGCAGAAAATCCAGCACCGGGGAGCTGTTTTTT	CASRKSSTGELFF
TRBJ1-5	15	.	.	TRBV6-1	TGTGCCAGCACCCTACAGGGTTCAGGCAATCAGCCCCAGCATTTT	CASTLQGSGNQPQHF
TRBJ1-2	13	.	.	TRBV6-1	TGTGCCAGCAGTGAATCGAGCGGGACACATAACACCTTC	CASSESSGTHNTF
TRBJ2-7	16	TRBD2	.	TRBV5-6	TGTGCCAGCAGCTTGGGCGGGGCGGGAGTCCCCTACGAGCAGTACTTC	CASSLGGAGVPYEQYF
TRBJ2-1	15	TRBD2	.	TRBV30	TGTGCCTGGAGTGTACGGGGGGTAACGTCTAGTGAGCAGTTCTTC	CAWSVRGVTSSEQFF
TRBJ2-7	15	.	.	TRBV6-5	TGTGCCAGCAGTTACTCGCGGACTCCGCCGGATGAGCAGTACTTC	CASSYSRTPPDEQYF
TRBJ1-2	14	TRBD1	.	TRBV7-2	TGTGCCAGCAGCCCCACACAGGGGGCCCGTGGCTACACCTTC	CASSPTQGARGYTF
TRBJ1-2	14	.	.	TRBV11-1	TGTGCCAGCAGCTTAGATCTCGAGGTGCGCGGCTACACCTTC	CASSLDLEVRGYTF
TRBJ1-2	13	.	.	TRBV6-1	TGTGCCAGCAGGCCTACAGGGATCTATGGCTACACCTTC	CASRPTGIYGYTF
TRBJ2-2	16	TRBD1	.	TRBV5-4	TGTGCCAGCAGTCCAACGACAGGGGCGACTACCGGGGAGCTGTTTTTT	CASSPTTGATTGELFF
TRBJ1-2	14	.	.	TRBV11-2	TGTGCCAGCGGGTTGCAGGGGCCGAACTATGGCTACACCTTC	CASGLQGPNYGYTF
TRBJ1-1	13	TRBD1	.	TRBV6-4	TGTGCCAGCAGTCGTACAGGGGGGACTGAAGCTTTCTTT	CASSRTGGTEAFF
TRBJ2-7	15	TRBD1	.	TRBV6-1	TGTGCCAGCAGGGAACCCGGGGACAGGGCCTACGAGCAGTACTTC	CASREPGDRAYEQYF
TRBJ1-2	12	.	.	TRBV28	TGTGCCAGCAGGATTATGACTGGCGGCTACACCTTC	CASRIMTGGYTF
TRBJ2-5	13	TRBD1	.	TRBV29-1	TGCAGCGTTGAAGAGAACAGGGGAGAGACCCAGTACTTC	CSVEENRGETQYF
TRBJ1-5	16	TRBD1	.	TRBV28	TGTGCCAGCAGTCCCCCCGGGACAGGGTCTCATCAGCCCCAGCATTTT	CASSPPGTGSHQPQHF
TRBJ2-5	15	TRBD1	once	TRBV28	TGTGCCAGCAGTCCTATGACAGGGGGCGGAGAGACCCAGTACTTC	CASSPMTGGGETQYF
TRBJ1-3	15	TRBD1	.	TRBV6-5	TGTGCCAGCAGTCTGAGGACAGGCTCTGGAAACACCATATATTTT	CASSLRTGSGNTIYF
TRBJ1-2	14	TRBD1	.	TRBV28	TGTGCCAGCAGTTGGACAGGGGGCCGTTATGGCTACACCTTC	CASSWTGGRYGYTF
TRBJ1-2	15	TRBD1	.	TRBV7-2	TGTGCCAGCAGCCCGGAAAGACAGGGAAGGGATGGCTACACCTTC	CASSPERQGRDGYTF